This TCR beta chain was identified during a study of regulatory T cells in long-lasting Graves disease. Time point specified: persistent/refractory GD, antithyroid drugs over 5 years with positive TRAb. The TCR library used RNA extracted from PBMCs. Each of the patients was recruited from an endocrinology department situated in Xi'an, China. Sequencing libraries for TCR beta were prepared with iRepertoire HTBI primers and Arm-PCR of CDR3 regions. TCRdb ran MiXCR on the multiplex PCR reads and lists one entry per CDR3 protein. The table has more than 300,000 distinct CDR3 sequences, less than 30% seen once. Trimming removed 6 bases from V and 5 bases from J, with 11 bases in between. The CDR3 is made up of 13 amino acids. CDR1 and CDR2 from the germline V gene are SGHRS and YFSETQ.

The chain employs TRBV5-1 and TRBJ2-2; D is perhaps TRBD2 (5 bases). Sequences were derived from peripheral blood mononuclear cells (PBMCs), sampled when the disease was refractory, from a patient treated with antithyroid drugs. The receptor was isolated from a middle-aged woman with Graves disease. The CDR3 reads CASNEGLTGELFF. CDR3 nucleotide sequence: TGCGCCAGCAATGAGGGTCTAACCGGGGAGCTGTTTTTT.